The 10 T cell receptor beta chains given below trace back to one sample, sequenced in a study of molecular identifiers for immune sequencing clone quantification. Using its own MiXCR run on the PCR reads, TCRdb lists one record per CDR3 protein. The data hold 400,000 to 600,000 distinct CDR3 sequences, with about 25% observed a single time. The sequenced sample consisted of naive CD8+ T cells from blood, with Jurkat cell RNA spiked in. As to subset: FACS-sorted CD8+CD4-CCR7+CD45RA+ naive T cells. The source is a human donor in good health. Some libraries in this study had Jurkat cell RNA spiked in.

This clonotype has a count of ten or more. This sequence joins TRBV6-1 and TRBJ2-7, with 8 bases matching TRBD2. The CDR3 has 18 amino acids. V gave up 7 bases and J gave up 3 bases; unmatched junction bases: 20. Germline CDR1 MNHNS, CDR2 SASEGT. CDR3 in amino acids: CASTPGAGTSLGDYEQYF. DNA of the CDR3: TGTGCCAGCACCCCCGGGGCCGGGACTAGTCTGGGGGACTACGAGCAGTACTTC.

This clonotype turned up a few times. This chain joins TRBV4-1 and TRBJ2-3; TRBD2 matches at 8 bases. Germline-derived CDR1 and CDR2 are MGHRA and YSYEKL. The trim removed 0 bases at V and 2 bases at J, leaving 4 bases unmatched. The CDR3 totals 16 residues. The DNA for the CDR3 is TGCGCCAGCAGCCAAGACAACGGGAGGGCCACAGATACGCAGTATTTT. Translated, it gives CASSQDNGRATDTQYF.

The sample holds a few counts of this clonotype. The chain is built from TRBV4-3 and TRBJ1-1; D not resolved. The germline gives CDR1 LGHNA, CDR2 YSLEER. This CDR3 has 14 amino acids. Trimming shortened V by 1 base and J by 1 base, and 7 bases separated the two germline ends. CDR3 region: CASSQGQTNTEAFF. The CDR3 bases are TGCGCCAGCAGCCAAGGCCAGACGAACACTGAAGCTTTCTTT.

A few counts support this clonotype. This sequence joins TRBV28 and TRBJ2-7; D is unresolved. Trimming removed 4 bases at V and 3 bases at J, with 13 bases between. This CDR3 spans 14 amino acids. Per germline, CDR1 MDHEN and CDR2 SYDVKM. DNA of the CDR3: TGTGCCAGCAGTTCAGTTCTCAATAACTACGAGCAGTACTTC. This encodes CASSSVLNNYEQYF.

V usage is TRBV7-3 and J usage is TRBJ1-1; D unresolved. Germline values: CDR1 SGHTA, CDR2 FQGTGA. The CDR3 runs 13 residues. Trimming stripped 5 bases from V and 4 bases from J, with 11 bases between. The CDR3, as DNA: TGTGCCAGCAGCCCGTGGGCGGGCACTGAAGCTTTCTTT. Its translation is CASSPWAGTEAFF.

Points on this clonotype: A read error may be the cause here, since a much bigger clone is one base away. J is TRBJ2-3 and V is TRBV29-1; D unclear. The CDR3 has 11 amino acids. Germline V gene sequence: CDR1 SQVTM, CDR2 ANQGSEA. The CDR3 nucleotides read TGCGGCGACAAAATAGCAGATACGCAGTATTTT. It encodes CGDKIADTQYF.

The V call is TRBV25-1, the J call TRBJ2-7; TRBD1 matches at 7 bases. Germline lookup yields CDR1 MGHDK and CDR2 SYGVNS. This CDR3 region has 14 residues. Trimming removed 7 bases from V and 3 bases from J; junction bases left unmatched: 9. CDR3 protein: CASTGTEGFYEQYF. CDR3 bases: TGTGCCAGCACAGGGACAGAGGGATTCTACGAGCAGTACTTC.

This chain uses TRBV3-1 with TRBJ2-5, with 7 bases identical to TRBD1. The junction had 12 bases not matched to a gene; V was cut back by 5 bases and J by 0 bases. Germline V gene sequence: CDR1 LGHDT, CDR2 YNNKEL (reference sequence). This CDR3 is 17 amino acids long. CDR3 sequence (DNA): TGTGCCAGCAGCTCCGACAGGGAGAAAAGGTACCAAGAGACCCAGTACTTC. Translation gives CASSSDREKRYQETQYF.

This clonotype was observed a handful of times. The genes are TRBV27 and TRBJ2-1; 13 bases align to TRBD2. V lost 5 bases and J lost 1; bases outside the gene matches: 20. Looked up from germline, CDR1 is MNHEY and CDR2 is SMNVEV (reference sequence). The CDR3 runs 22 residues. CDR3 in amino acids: CASSAPPQLAGGPWGSYNEQFF. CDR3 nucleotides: TGTGCCAGCAGTGCACCCCCCCAACTAGCGGGAGGGCCCTGGGGGTCCTACAATGAGCAGTTCTTC.

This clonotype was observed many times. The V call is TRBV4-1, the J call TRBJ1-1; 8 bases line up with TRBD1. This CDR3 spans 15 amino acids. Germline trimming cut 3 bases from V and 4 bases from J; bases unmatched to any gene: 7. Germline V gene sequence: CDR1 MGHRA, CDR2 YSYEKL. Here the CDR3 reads CASSHKTTGVTEAFF. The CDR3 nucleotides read TGCGCCAGCAGCCATAAGACGACAGGGGTCACTGAAGCTTTCTTT.